The clone carrying this T cell receptor (beta chain) appeared a single time. Its antigen is not known. The repertoire was sequenced with immunoSEQ multiplex PCR; TCRdb's copy has only in-frame clones and lacks some. Of thousands of clones listed, more than 60% are singletons. A marrow graft followed busulfan-fludarabine conditioning, with cyclophosphamide on days +3 and +4. V trimming: 5 bases; J trimming: 7 bases; junction bases outside the gene matches: 13. This CDR3 contains 15 residues. Germline V lookup: CDR1 SEHNR, CDR2 FQNEAQ (reference sequence). The data were obtained in a study of T cells after posttransplantation cyclophosphamide. Study-wide results and caveats: Donor-recipient repertoire similarity was low at 1-2 months, rising over year one. After PTCy, TRB diversity resembled that of CNI/methotrexate controls. Blood and skin or GI T cell repertoires showed limited TRB overlap.

Specimen: PBMCs, collected after allogeneic stem cell transplant with posttransplant cyclophosphamide. The chain has TRBV7-9 and TRBJ1-1; 7 bases are a match to TRBD1. This TCR derives from a male patient aged 60 to 75 who received an allogeneic stem cell transplant from a related donor and was CMV-positive. A share of the T cells may be of graft donor origin. CDR3 sequence (DNA): TGTGCCAGCAGCACCCCACAGGGGACTTTAGTTGAAGCTTTCTTT. Its protein product is CASSTPQGTLVEAFF.